The 17 T cell receptor beta chains below come from one sample, sequenced in a study of cytomegalovirus exposure and HLA in healthy donors. Vbeta (60) and Jbeta (13) primers were used in the PCR. The table came from immunoSEQ multiplex PCR; TCRdb's copy has only in-frame clones and leaves some out. The data hold about 200,000 clones, with roughly four fifths observed a single time. The sample comprised PBMCs. The receptors stem from a girl aged 2 to 9 in good health and CMV-seronegative.

The chain couples TRBV5-5 to TRBJ1-6, with 8 bases that match TRBD1. Germline V gene data show CDR1 as SGHKS and CDR2 as YYEKEE (reference sequence). With V trimmed by 4 bases and J by 8 bases, 5 bases remained unmatched. The CDR3 loop spans 14 amino acids. The CDR3: CASSSGTGDSPLHF. As DNA, the CDR3 is TGTGCCAGCAGCAGCGGGACAGGAGATTCACCCCTCCACTTT.

V usage is TRBV19 and J usage is TRBJ2-7; 8 bases line up with TRBD2. CDR3 length equals 13 residues. Per germline, CDR1 LNHDA and CDR2 SQIVND (reference sequence). V dropped 5 bases and J dropped 3; count of bases not matched to a gene: 3. For the CDR3, the DNA is TGTGCCAGTAGTCCCGGGACTAGCTACGAGCAGTACTTC. Residues: CASSPGTSYEQYF.

This clone was recorded only once. The chain is built from TRBV7-9 and TRBJ2-7; the D gene is possibly TRBD2 (6 bases). The CDR3 is 13 amino acids. In germline, CDR1 is SEHNR, CDR2 FQNEAQ (reference sequence). The V and J ends lost 4 bases and 1 base respectively, with 8 bases between them. Written as DNA, the CDR3 is TGTGCCAGCAGCTGGAGGGGATCCTACGAGCAGTACTTC. The encoded protein is CASSWRGSYEQYF.

The chain employs TRBV7-9 and TRBJ1-2; 7 bases agree with TRBD1. The V gene's germline CDR1 is SEHNR and CDR2 FQNEAQ (reference sequence). After removal of 4 bases from V and 3 bases from J, the junction contained 14 bases not matched to a gene. The CDR3 consists of 17 residues. CDR3 residues: CASSSGGTGAKDYGYTF. DNA for the CDR3: TGTGCCAGCAGCTCCGGGGGTACAGGGGCTAAGGACTATGGCTACACCTTC.

This clone was observed a few times. The V gene is TRBV27, the J gene TRBJ1-4; D gene ambiguous. Trimming shortened V by 5 bases and J by 5 bases, and 15 bases separated the two germline ends. Germline CDR1 is MNHEY and CDR2 is SMNVEV (reference sequence). The CDR3 loop spans 15 amino acids. CDR3 in DNA: TGTGCCAGCAGTCCGACTGGACTAGGGAATGAAAAACTGTTTTTT. Encoded protein: CASSPTGLGNEKLFF.

This chain uses TRBV18 with TRBJ2-2; 9 bases fit TRBD2. The CDR3 contains 16 residues. Trimming took 3 bases from V and 5 from J; bases not matched to a gene: 7. Germline lookup yields CDR1 KGHSH and CDR2 LQKENI. The CDR3, as DNA: TGTGCCAGCTCACCCCTAGCGGGGTTGATTACCGGGGAGCTGTTTTTT. This encodes CASSPLAGLITGELFF.

The V call is TRBV7-8, the J call TRBJ1-5; 9 bases align to TRBD1. Germline-derived CDR1 and CDR2 are SGHVS and FQNEAQ. V was pared by 5 bases and J by 6 bases, with 5 bases of the junction left unmatched. The CDR3 is 14 residues long. The CDR3 here is CASSHGQGSQPQHF. CDR3 nucleotides: TGTGCCAGCAGCCACGGACAGGGGAGTCAGCCCCAGCATTTT.

The chain has TRBV19 and TRBJ1-2; TRBD1 agrees at 7 bases. V shed 1 base and J 9 bases; nucleotides not matched to a gene: 11. CDR1 LNHDA and CDR2 SQIVND come from the germline V gene (reference sequence). The CDR3 has 15 residues. CDR3 sequence: CASSIGGTEVLRYTF. CDR3 sequence (DNA): TGTGCCAGTAGTATAGGTGGGACAGAAGTCTTACGCTACACCTTC.

The gene calls are TRBV29-1 and TRBJ2-2; D call uncertain. The CDR3 is made up of 11 amino acids. Germline CDR1 SQVTM, CDR2 ANQGSEA. The V end lost 4 bases, the J end lost 5 bases, and 5 bases lay between the germline ends. The CDR3 nucleotides read TGCAGCGTTGTGCGGACCGGGGAGCTGTTTTTT. Encoded protein: CSVVRTGELFF.

The chain is built from TRBV6-4 and TRBJ2-3, with 7 positions matching TRBD2. The ends lost 2 bases at V and 2 bases at J; junction bases unmatched: 7. The CDR3 sequence is 16 residues long. Germline CDR1 and CDR2: MRHNA and SNTAGT. Here the CDR3 DNA reads TGTGCCAGCAGTGACAGGGCTAGCGGAGACACAGATACGCAGTATTTT. It translates to CASSDRASGDTDTQYF.

The chain is built from TRBV7-9 and TRBJ1-2; 9 bases align to TRBD1. From germline, CDR1 is SEHNR and CDR2 FQNEAQ (reference sequence). J gave up 6 bases and V 4 bases, and 12 bases lay outside the gene matches. The CDR3 contains 16 residues. CDR3: CASSSVGDRGRHGYTF. In DNA, the CDR3 is TGTGCCAGCAGCTCCGTCGGCGACAGGGGGAGGCATGGCTACACCTTC.

V gene TRBV12-5 combines with J gene TRBJ2-1; possibly TRBD2 for D (6 bases). Trimming removed 5 bases from V and 7 bases from J, with 6 bases in between. CDR1 LGHNT and CDR2 FRNRAP come from the germline V gene. The CDR3 consists of 11 residues. The CDR3 loop is CASGLANEQFF. The CDR3 bases are TGTGCTAGTGGTCTAGCGAATGAGCAGTTCTTC.

The rearrangement joins TRBV29-1 to TRBJ2-7, with 8 bases aligning to TRBD1. The V and J ends lost 6 bases and 6 bases, in that order; junction bases with no gene match: 7. Germline V gene sequence: CDR1 SQVTM, CDR2 ANQGSEA. This CDR3 spans 12 amino acids. CDR3 protein: CSVFGTGGEQYF. Written as DNA, the CDR3 is TGCAGCGTCTTCGGGACAGGAGGCGAGCAGTACTTC.

The J gene is TRBJ1-2, the V gene TRBV6-5; possible D gene TRBD1, 6 bases. This CDR3 spans 14 amino acids. V was trimmed by 1 base and J by 6 bases, leaving 12 bases between them. Germline V gives CDR1 MNHEY, CDR2 SVGAGI. Here the CDR3 DNA reads TGTGCCAGCAGTTACTTAGAGGGGGTCGATGGCTACACCTTC. It is translated as CASSYLEGVDGYTF.

The chain combines TRBV7-9 with TRBJ2-1, with D perhaps matching TRBD1 (5 bases). CDR3 length: 14 amino acids. CDR1 is SEHNR, CDR2 FQNEAQ, per germline (reference sequence). Trimming stripped 6 bases from V and 6 bases from J, with 15 bases between. CDR3 protein: CASRKGAGFNEQFF. CDR3 nucleotides: TGTGCCAGCAGAAAAGGTGCAGGGTTCAATGAGCAGTTCTTC. The full variable domain, in which reference TRBV7-9 and TRBJ2-1 provide the parts outside the CDR3, is DTGVSQNPRHKITKRGQNVTFRCDPISEHNRLYWYRQTLGQGPEFLTYFQNEAQLEKSRLLSDRFSAERPKGSFSTLEIQRTEQGDSAMYLCASRKGAGFNEQFFGPGTRLTVL.

The chain has TRBV5-6 and TRBJ2-7; D is unresolved. The V gene lost 2 bases and the J gene lost 5 bases, with 11 bases spanning the gap. The germline V gene encodes CDR1 SGHDT and CDR2 YYEEEE. The CDR3 has 13 amino acids. Here the CDR3 reads CASSLRGSHEQYF. DNA for the CDR3: TGTGCCAGCAGCTTACGAGGTTCCCACGAGCAGTACTTC.

This chain connects TRBV4-1 to TRBJ2-5, with 7 nucleotides matching TRBD2. From germline, CDR1 is MGHRA and CDR2 YSYEKL. V lost 3 bases to trimming and J lost 5 bases; unmatched junction nucleotides: 9. This CDR3 has 15 residues. In nucleotides, the CDR3 is TGCGCCAGCAGCCAGGGGGAGGGCCTGTGGGAGACCCAGTACTTC. This translates into CASSQGEGLWETQYF.